This TCR beta chain is from a study of blood T cell repertoires in COVID-19. On this clone: Mismatch with germline at one junction end may stem from a read error.

The germline CDR1 and CDR2 sequences are GTSNPN and SVGIG (reference sequence). The CDR3 length is 13 residues. As handled by the study authors: The authors estimated nucleated cell counts from reference gene primer amplification. Generated by immunoSEQ multiplex PCR, the TCRdb table keeps only in-frame clones and is missing some. The V and J calls and the clone size are those of that table, but D and trimming were determined from the DNA. This sample carries 70,000 to 90,000 clones, approximately 86% of them seen once, and the ten largest clones take under 8%. Sequenced sample: peripheral blood. This sequence originates from a man aged 55 to 70 with acute or convalescent COVID-19. The chain is built from TRBV30 and TRBJ1-2, with TRBD1 matching over 8 bases. The CDR3 bases are TGTGCCCGGAGGGGGACCGACAGGGGTGGCTACACCTTC. This gives the protein CARRGTDRGGYTF.